A selection of T cell receptor beta chains follows, all from one sample in a study of PD-L1 blockade in urothelial cancer. Clones were read by immunoSEQ multiplex PCR, and TCRdb kept only the in-frame ones, dropping some. There are about 130,000 clones in the sample; 70% to 85% occur only once, and roughly 2.9% lies in the top ten. This specimen was PBMCs, taken around atezolizumab (anti-PD-L1) treatment. These receptors all stem from a middle-aged man with urothelial cancer. CDR3s include the opening cysteine and the closing phenylalanine or tryptophan. D genes are given only for firm matches. Expanded clones are given a class, and other clones once, few, many or no size at all.

d_call: -
j_call: TRBJ2-3
clone_size: -
v_call: TRBV11-2
cdr3_aa: CASTLGRIGTDTQYF
cdr3_nt: TGTGCCAGCACCTTAGGGCGGATTGGCACAGATACGCAGTATTTT

d_call: -
j_call: TRBJ1-1
clone_size: -
v_call: TRBV2
cdr3_aa: CASKAGLYAEAFF
cdr3_nt: TGTGCCAGCAAGGCAGGGTTATACGCTGAAGCTTTCTTT

d_call: TRBD2
j_call: TRBJ2-2
clone_size: -
v_call: TRBV19
cdr3_aa: CASSQLAGGGNTGELFF
cdr3_nt: TGTGCCAGTAGCCAGCTAGCGGGAGGAGGGAACACCGGGGAGCTGTTTTTT

d_call: TRBD1
j_call: TRBJ2-1
clone_size: -
v_call: TRBV2
cdr3_aa: CASSLDRGAHNEQFF
cdr3_nt: TGTGCCAGCAGCTTAGACAGGGGCGCTCACAATGAGCAGTTCTTC

d_call: -
j_call: TRBJ2-1
clone_size: -
v_call: TRBV5-6
cdr3_aa: CASSSKGWQVETNEQFF
cdr3_nt: TGTGCCAGCAGCTCAAAGGGGTGGCAGGTTGAGACCAATGAGCAGTTCTTC

d_call: TRBD1
j_call: TRBJ2-1
clone_size: -
v_call: TRBV18
cdr3_aa: CASSPEQGAFGEQFF
cdr3_nt: TGTGCCAGCTCACCGGAACAGGGGGCTTTCGGTGAGCAGTTCTTC

d_call: -
j_call: TRBJ2-7
clone_size: -
v_call: TRBV7-8
cdr3_aa: CASSLVGGSGSEQYF
cdr3_nt: TGTGCCAGCAGCTTAGTTGGTGGGAGCGGGTCCGAGCAGTACTTC

d_call: TRBD2
j_call: TRBJ2-7
clone_size: -
v_call: TRBV7-9
cdr3_aa: CASSFSGHSSYEQYF
cdr3_nt: TGTGCCAGCAGCTTTAGCGGGCACAGCTCCTACGAGCAGTACTTC

d_call: TRBD1
j_call: TRBJ2-1
clone_size: -
v_call: TRBV7-8
cdr3_aa: CASSLGQGVDEQFF
cdr3_nt: TGTGCCAGCAGCTTAGGACAGGGGGTCGATGAGCAGTTCTTC

d_call: -
j_call: TRBJ1-3
clone_size: -
v_call: TRBV9
cdr3_aa: CASSAPGHARGNTIYF
cdr3_nt: TGTGCCAGCAGCGCACCGGGACATGCAAGGGGAAACACCATATATTTT

d_call: -
j_call: TRBJ2-2
clone_size: -
v_call: TRBV7-7
cdr3_aa: CASSLAPTGELFF
cdr3_nt: TGTGCTAGCAGCTTAGCCCCGACCGGGGAGCTGTTTTTT

d_call: TRBD1
j_call: TRBJ1-2
clone_size: once
v_call: TRBV6-6
cdr3_aa: CASSYTRTGPYGYTF
cdr3_nt: TGTGCCAGCAGTTACACGAGGACAGGCCCTTATGGCTACACCTTC

d_call: -
j_call: TRBJ2-7
clone_size: -
v_call: TRBV7-3
cdr3_aa: CASSLGQGDVYEQYF
cdr3_nt: TGTGCCAGCAGCTTGGGTCAGGGTGATGTCTACGAGCAGTACTTC

d_call: -
j_call: TRBJ1-2
clone_size: -
v_call: TRBV11-1
cdr3_aa: CASSSGGYGYTF
cdr3_nt: TGTGCCAGCAGCTCAGGAGGGTATGGCTACACCTTC

d_call: TRBD2
j_call: TRBJ2-7
clone_size: once
v_call: TRBV28
cdr3_aa: CASSSGSGTYEQYF
cdr3_nt: TGTGCCAGCAGTAGCGGGAGCGGTACCTACGAGCAGTACTTC

d_call: TRBD1
j_call: TRBJ1-2
clone_size: -
v_call: TRBV11-1
cdr3_aa: CASSSRDSDYGYTF
cdr3_nt: TGTGCCAGCAGCTCCCGGGACAGCGACTATGGCTACACCTTC

d_call: -
j_call: TRBJ1-1
clone_size: -
v_call: TRBV5-1
cdr3_aa: CASSLVRGMTEAFF
cdr3_nt: TGCGCCAGCAGCTTGGTAAGGGGCATGACTGAAGCTTTCTTT

d_call: TRBD2
j_call: TRBJ2-5
clone_size: once
v_call: TRBV7-8
cdr3_aa: CASSIGTSSETQYF
cdr3_nt: TGTGCCAGCAGCATCGGGACTAGCTCAGAGACCCAGTACTTC

d_call: TRBD2
j_call: TRBJ2-7
clone_size: many
v_call: TRBV30
cdr3_aa: CAWSGIAGFYEQYF
cdr3_nt: TGTGCCTGGAGTGGAATAGCGGGGTTCTACGAGCAGTACTTC

d_call: -
j_call: TRBJ2-7
clone_size: -
v_call: TRBV9
cdr3_aa: CASSGAAGGTYEQYF
cdr3_nt: TGTGCCAGCAGCGGGGCCGCCGGAGGAACCTACGAGCAGTACTTC

d_call: -
j_call: TRBJ2-4
clone_size: -
v_call: TRBV19
cdr3_aa: CASKGRAVNIQYF
cdr3_nt: TGTGCCAGTAAGGGCAGGGCAGTAAACATTCAGTACTTC

d_call: -
j_call: TRBJ1-2
clone_size: once
v_call: TRBV30
cdr3_aa: CAWSTLGGSYGYTF
cdr3_nt: TGTGCCTGGAGTACCTTGGGGGGGAGCTATGGCTACACCTTC

d_call: TRBD2
j_call: TRBJ2-3
clone_size: -
v_call: TRBV29-1
cdr3_aa: CSVDLREGGTDTQYF
cdr3_nt: TGCAGCGTTGATTTGCGGGAGGGCGGTACAGATACGCAGTATTTT

d_call: TRBD2
j_call: TRBJ2-7
clone_size: -
v_call: TRBV5-5
cdr3_aa: CASSLPGRGEQYF
cdr3_nt: TGTGCCAGCAGCTTGCCAGGGAGGGGCGAGCAGTACTTC

d_call: TRBD2
j_call: TRBJ2-5
clone_size: -
v_call: TRBV4-1
cdr3_aa: CASSHLSGSRETQYF
cdr3_nt: TGCGCCAGCAGCCACCTTAGCGGGAGTCGAGAGACCCAGTACTTC

d_call: -
j_call: TRBJ2-1
clone_size: -
v_call: TRBV27
cdr3_aa: CASSLRQGNEQFF
cdr3_nt: TGTGCCAGCAGTCTCCGTCAGGGGAATGAGCAGTTCTTC

d_call: -
j_call: TRBJ2-1
clone_size: once
v_call: TRBV6-1
cdr3_aa: CASSDVYNEQFF
cdr3_nt: TGTGCCAGCAGTGACGTCTACAATGAGCAGTTCTTC

d_call: -
j_call: TRBJ2-2
clone_size: once
v_call: TRBV11-3
cdr3_aa: CASSYYTGELFF
cdr3_nt: TGTGCCAGCAGCTACTACACCGGGGAGCTGTTTTTT

d_call: -
j_call: TRBJ2-1
clone_size: -
v_call: TRBV4-1
cdr3_aa: CASSQVTGGWNEQFF
cdr3_nt: TGCGCCAGCAGTCAAGTGACCGGGGGTTGGAATGAGCAGTTCTTC

d_call: -
j_call: TRBJ1-4
clone_size: -
v_call: TRBV2
cdr3_aa: CASSSKLATNEKLFF
cdr3_nt: TGTGCCAGCAGTTCAAAACTTGCAACTAATGAAAAACTGTTTTTT

d_call: -
j_call: TRBJ2-7
clone_size: -
v_call: TRBV5-1
cdr3_aa: CASRADSTYEQYF
cdr3_nt: TGCGCCAGCAGAGCTGACAGTACCTACGAGCAGTACTTC

d_call: TRBD1
j_call: TRBJ2-1
clone_size: few
v_call: TRBV14
cdr3_aa: CASSSTGYEQFF
cdr3_nt: TGTGCCAGCAGCTCGACAGGGTATGAGCAGTTCTTC

d_call: TRBD1
j_call: TRBJ1-1
clone_size: -
v_call: TRBV28
cdr3_aa: CASSGPQGGGTEAFF
cdr3_nt: TGTGCCAGCAGTGGGCCCCAGGGGGGTGGCACTGAAGCTTTCTTT

d_call: -
j_call: TRBJ2-6
clone_size: -
v_call: TRBV9
cdr3_aa: CASSVGPGVAGANVLTF
cdr3_nt: TGTGCCAGCAGCGTAGGCCCAGGGGTTGCTGGGGCCAACGTCCTGACTTTC

d_call: TRBD2
j_call: TRBJ2-3
clone_size: -
v_call: TRBV7-8
cdr3_aa: CASSSGISTDTQYF
cdr3_nt: TGTGCCAGTTCTAGCGGGATCAGCACAGATACGCAGTATTTT

d_call: -
j_call: TRBJ1-2
clone_size: few
v_call: TRBV5-1
cdr3_aa: CASSPGGSYGYTF
cdr3_nt: TGCGCCAGCAGCCCGGGTGGGTCTTACGGCTACACCTTC

d_call: TRBD2
j_call: TRBJ2-1
clone_size: -
v_call: TRBV5-1
cdr3_aa: CASKGTSGGTGEQFF
cdr3_nt: TGCGCCAGCAAGGGGACTAGCGGAGGTACTGGTGAGCAGTTCTTC

d_call: -
j_call: TRBJ1-5
clone_size: -
v_call: TRBV18
cdr3_aa: CASSPAGGGQPQHF
cdr3_nt: TGTGCCAGCTCACCAGCCGGGGGAGGGCAGCCCCAGCATTTT

d_call: -
j_call: TRBJ2-7
clone_size: -
v_call: TRBV30
cdr3_aa: CAYERLRSYEQYF
cdr3_nt: TGTGCCTACGAGCGGTTACGCTCCTACGAGCAGTACTTC

d_call: TRBD1
j_call: TRBJ2-2
clone_size: -
v_call: TRBV19
cdr3_aa: CASRPLFGTDITANTGELFF
cdr3_nt: TGTGCCAGTAGACCCCTCTTCGGGACAGATATAACAGCGAACACCGGGGAGCTGTTTTTT

d_call: TRBD1
j_call: TRBJ1-6
clone_size: -
v_call: TRBV28
cdr3_aa: CASSPAGQGRYNSPLHF
cdr3_nt: TGTGCCAGCAGTCCGGCGGGACAGGGACGATATAATTCACCCCTCCACTTT

d_call: -
j_call: TRBJ1-5
clone_size: -
v_call: TRBV27
cdr3_aa: CASRDSLNQPQHF
cdr3_nt: TGTGCCAGCAGGGACAGTTTAAATCAGCCCCAGCATTTT

d_call: TRBD2
j_call: TRBJ2-3
clone_size: -
v_call: TRBV18
cdr3_aa: CASSPSGSADTQYF
cdr3_nt: TGTGCCAGCTCACCTAGCGGGTCAGCAGATACGCAGTATTTT

d_call: TRBD2
j_call: TRBJ2-7
clone_size: once
v_call: TRBV7-9
cdr3_aa: CASSPGRGGYEQYF
cdr3_nt: TGTGCCAGCAGCCCCGGGCGGGGGGGCTACGAGCAGTACTTC

d_call: -
j_call: TRBJ1-2
clone_size: -
v_call: TRBV6-5
cdr3_aa: CASSPQGFNYGYTF
cdr3_nt: TGTGCCAGCAGTCCTCAGGGTTTTAACTATGGCTACACCTTC

d_call: -
j_call: TRBJ2-7
clone_size: -
v_call: TRBV28
cdr3_aa: CASSLPQGYEQYF
cdr3_nt: TGTGCCAGCAGTTTACCCCAGGGGTACGAGCAGTACTTC

d_call: -
j_call: TRBJ1-1
clone_size: -
v_call: TRBV5-5
cdr3_aa: CASSTQGNLNTEAFF
cdr3_nt: TGTGCCAGCAGCACTCAGGGAAATCTGAACACTGAAGCTTTCTTT

d_call: -
j_call: TRBJ2-7
clone_size: -
v_call: TRBV4-1
cdr3_aa: CASSQEWPYEQYF
cdr3_nt: TGCGCCAGCAGCCAAGAATGGCCCTACGAGCAGTACTTC

d_call: TRBD1
j_call: TRBJ2-4
clone_size: -
v_call: TRBV28
cdr3_aa: CASRQQGAKNIQYF
cdr3_nt: TGTGCCAGCAGGCAACAGGGGGCCAAAAACATTCAGTACTTC

d_call: -
j_call: TRBJ2-5
clone_size: -
v_call: TRBV5-1
cdr3_aa: CASSLGDPETQYF
cdr3_nt: TGCGCCAGCAGCTTGGGCGATCCAGAGACCCAGTACTTC

d_call: -
j_call: TRBJ2-4
clone_size: -
v_call: TRBV6-5
cdr3_aa: CASSSRTARAKNIQYF
cdr3_nt: TGTGCCAGCAGTTCTCGGACAGCTAGGGCCAAAAACATTCAGTACTTC

d_call: -
j_call: TRBJ2-7
clone_size: once
v_call: TRBV28
cdr3_aa: CASSLGQAGEQYF
cdr3_nt: TGTGCCAGCAGTTTGGGGCAGGCCGGCGAGCAGTACTTC

d_call: -
j_call: TRBJ2-1
clone_size: -
v_call: TRBV9
cdr3_aa: CASSVRADHNEQFF
cdr3_nt: TGTGCCAGCAGCGTACGAGCGGATCACAATGAGCAGTTCTTC